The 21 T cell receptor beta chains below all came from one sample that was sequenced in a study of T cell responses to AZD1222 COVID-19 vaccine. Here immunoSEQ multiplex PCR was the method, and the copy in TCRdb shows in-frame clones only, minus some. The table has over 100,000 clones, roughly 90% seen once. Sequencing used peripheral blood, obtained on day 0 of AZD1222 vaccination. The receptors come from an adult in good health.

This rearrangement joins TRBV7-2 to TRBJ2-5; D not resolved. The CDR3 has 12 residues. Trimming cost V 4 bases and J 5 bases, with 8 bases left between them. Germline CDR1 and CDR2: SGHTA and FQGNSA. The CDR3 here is CASSSLGETQYF. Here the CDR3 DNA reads TGTGCCAGCAGCTCCCTTGGGGAGACCCAGTACTTC.

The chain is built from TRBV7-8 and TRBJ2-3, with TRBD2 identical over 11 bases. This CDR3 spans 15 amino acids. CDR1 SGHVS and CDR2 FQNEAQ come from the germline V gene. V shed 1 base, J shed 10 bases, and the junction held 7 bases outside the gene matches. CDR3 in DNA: TGTGCCAGCAGCTTAGGGGGGGTAGCGGGAGGGTCGCAGTATTTT. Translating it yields CASSLGGVAGGSQYF.

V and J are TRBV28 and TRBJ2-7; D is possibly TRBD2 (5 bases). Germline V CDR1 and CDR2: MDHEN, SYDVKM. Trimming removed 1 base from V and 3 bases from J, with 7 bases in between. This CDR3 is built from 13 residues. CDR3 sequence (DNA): TGTGCCAGCAGTTTATACGGGGACTACGAGCAGTACTTC. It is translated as CASSLYGDYEQYF.

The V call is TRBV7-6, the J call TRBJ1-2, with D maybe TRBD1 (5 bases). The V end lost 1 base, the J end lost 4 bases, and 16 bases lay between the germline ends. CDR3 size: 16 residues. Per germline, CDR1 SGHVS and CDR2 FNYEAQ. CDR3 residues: CASSLGTIGGSYGYTF. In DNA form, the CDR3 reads TGTGCCAGCAGCTTAGGGACAATCGGGGGGTCCTATGGCTACACCTTC.

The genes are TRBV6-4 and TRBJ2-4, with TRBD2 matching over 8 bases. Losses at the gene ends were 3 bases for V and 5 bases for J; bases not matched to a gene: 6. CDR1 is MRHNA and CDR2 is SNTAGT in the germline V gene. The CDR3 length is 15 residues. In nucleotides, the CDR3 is TGTGCCAGCAGTGATTATGGTAGCGGGGAAAACATTCAGTACTTC. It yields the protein CASSDYGSGENIQYF.

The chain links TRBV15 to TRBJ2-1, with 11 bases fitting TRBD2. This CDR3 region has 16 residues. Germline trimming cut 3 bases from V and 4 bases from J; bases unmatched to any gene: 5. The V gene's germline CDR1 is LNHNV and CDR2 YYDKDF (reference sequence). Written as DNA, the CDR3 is TGTGCCACCAGCAGGCCCGGGACTAGCGGTTACAATGAGCAGTTCTTC. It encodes CATSRPGTSGYNEQFF.

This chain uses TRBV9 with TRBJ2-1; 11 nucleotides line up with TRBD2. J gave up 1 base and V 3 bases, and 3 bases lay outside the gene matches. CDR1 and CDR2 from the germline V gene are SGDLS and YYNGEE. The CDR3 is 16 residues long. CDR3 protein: CASSASGRTSYNEQFF. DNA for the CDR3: TGTGCCAGCAGCGCTAGCGGGAGGACGTCCTACAATGAGCAGTTCTTC.

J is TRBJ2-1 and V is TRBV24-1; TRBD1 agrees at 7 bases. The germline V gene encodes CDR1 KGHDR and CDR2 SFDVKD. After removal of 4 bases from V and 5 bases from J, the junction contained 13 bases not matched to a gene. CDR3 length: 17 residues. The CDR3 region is CATSDPQGRPGHNEQFF. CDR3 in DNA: TGTGCCACCAGTGACCCACAGGGGCGGCCCGGACACAATGAGCAGTTCTTC.

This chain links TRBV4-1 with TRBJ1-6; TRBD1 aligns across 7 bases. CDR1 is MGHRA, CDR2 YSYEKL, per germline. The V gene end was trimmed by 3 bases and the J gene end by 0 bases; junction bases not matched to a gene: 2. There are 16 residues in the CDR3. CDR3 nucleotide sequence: TGCGCCAGCAGCCACAGGGGGTCCTCCTATAATTCACCCCTCCACTTT. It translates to CASSHRGSSYNSPLHF.

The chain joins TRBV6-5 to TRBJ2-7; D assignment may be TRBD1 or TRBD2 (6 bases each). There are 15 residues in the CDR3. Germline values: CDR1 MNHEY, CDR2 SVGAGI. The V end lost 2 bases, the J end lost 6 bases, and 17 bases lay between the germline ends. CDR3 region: CASSYRGLAAFEQYF. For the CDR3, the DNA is TGTGCCAGCAGTTACCGGGGGCTAGCAGCTTTCGAGCAGTACTTC.

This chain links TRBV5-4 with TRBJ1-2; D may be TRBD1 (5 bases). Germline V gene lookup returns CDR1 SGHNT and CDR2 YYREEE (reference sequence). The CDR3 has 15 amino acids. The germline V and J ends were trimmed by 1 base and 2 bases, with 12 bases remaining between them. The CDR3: CASSLSGGINYGYTF. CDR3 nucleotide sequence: TGTGCCAGCAGCTTGAGCGGGGGGATAAACTATGGCTACACCTTC.

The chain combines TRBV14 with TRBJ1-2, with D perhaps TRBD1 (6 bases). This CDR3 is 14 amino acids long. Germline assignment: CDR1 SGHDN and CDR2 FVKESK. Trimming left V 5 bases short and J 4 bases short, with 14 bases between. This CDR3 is CASSEGGGFYGYTF. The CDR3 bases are TGTGCCAGCAGCGAAGGGGGAGGGTTCTATGGCTACACCTTC. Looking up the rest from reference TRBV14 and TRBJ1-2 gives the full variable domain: EAGVTQFPSHSVIEKGQTVTLRCDPISGHDNLYWYRRVMGKEIKFLLHFVKESKQDESGMPNNRFLAERTGGTYSTLKVQPAELEDSGVYFCASSEGGGFYGYTFGSGTRLTVV.

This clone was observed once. The CDR3 reads CASSWDRGQHEQYF. The CDR3 coding sequence is TGTGCCAGCAGTTGGGACAGGGGGCAACACGAGCAGTACTTC. The V and J genes are TRBV27 and TRBJ2-7; 12 positions match TRBD1. Germline assignment: CDR1 MNHEY and CDR2 SMNVEV (reference sequence). J lost 5 bases, V lost 4 bases, and 3 bases had no gene match. The CDR3 sequence is 14 residues long.

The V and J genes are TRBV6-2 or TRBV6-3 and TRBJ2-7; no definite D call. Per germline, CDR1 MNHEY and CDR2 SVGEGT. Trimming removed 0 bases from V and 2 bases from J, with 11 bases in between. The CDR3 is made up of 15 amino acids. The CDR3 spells CASSYSTVWTYEQYF. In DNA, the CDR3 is TGTGCCAGCAGTTACTCCACGGTTTGGACCTACGAGCAGTACTTC.

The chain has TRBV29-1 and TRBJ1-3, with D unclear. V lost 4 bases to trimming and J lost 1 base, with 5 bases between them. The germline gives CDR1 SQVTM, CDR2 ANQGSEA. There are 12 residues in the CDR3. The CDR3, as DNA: TGCAGCGTTGTAGGATCTGGAAACACCATATATTTT. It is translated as CSVVGSGNTIYF.

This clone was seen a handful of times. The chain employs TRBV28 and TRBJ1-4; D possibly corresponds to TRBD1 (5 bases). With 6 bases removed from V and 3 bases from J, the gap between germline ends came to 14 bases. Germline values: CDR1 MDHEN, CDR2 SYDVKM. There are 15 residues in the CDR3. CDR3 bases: TGTGCCAGCAGCTCGACCCGGGGGGCTAATGAAAAACTGTTTTTT. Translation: CASSSTRGANEKLFF.

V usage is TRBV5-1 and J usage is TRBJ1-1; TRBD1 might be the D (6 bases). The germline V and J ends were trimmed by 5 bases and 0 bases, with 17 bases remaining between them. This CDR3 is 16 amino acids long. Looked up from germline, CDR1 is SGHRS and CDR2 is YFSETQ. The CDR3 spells CASRLGRYRVNTEAFF. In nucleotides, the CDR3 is TGCGCCAGCAGGTTAGGCCGGTACAGGGTGAACACTGAAGCTTTCTTT.

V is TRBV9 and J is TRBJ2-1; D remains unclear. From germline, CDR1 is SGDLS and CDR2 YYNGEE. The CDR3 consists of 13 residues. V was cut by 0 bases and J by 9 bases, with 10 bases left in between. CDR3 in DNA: TGTGCCAGCAGCGTAGGCGGAGAACTTGAGCAGTTCTTC. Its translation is CASSVGGELEQFF.

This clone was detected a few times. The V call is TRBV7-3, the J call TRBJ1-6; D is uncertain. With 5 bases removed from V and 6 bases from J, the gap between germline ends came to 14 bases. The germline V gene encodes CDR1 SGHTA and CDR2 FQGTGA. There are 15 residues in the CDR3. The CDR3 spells CASSPGNSRNSPLHF. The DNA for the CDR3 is TGTGCCAGCAGCCCAGGAAATTCGCGTAATTCACCCCTCCACTTT.

CDR3 DNA sequence: TGTGCCACCAGCCCGGACAAAATTGGCCTCAACTACGAGCAGTACTTC. Translation: CATSPDKIGLNYEQYF. The chain combines TRBV15 with TRBJ2-7; possibly TRBD1 for D (5 bases). The length of the CDR3 is 16 residues. Germline CDR1 and CDR2: LNHNV and YYDKDF (reference sequence). The ends were cut back, 5 bases at V and 3 bases at J, with 20 bases in the middle.

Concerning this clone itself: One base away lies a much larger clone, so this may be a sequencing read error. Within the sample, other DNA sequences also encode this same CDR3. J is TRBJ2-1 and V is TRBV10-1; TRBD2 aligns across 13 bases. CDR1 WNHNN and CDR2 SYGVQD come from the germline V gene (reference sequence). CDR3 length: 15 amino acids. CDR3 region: CASSETSGRWSEQFF. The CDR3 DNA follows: TGTGCCAGCAGTGAGACTAGCGGGAGGTGGAGTGAGCAGTTCTTC.